This entry lists 2 T cell receptor beta chains sequenced from one sample in a study of patients and donors after allogeneic stem cell transplantation. TCRdb analysed the RT-PCR reads with MiXCR anew, one entry per CDR3 protein. Among 200,000 to 250,000 distinct CDR3 sequences, around 40% were seen once, and the ten largest hold roughly 11%. The material sequenced was blood, either unsorted or a sorted T cell fraction (not recorded which). These TCRs come from a human donor who was either an allogeneic HSCT recipient or a stem cell or donor lymphocyte infusion donor (not recorded which). It is not recorded whose cells these are; they may come from a transplant donor.

This clonotype was picked up a small number of times. The chain uses TRBV7-9 and TRBJ2-5; 9 bases agree with TRBD2. The CDR3 totals 16 residues. V trimming: 5 bases; J trimming: 3 bases; junction bases outside the gene matches: 10. From germline, CDR1 is SEHNR and CDR2 FQNEAQ (reference sequence). CDR3 residues: CASSIGPSGVKETQYF. The CDR3 DNA is TGTGCCAGCAGCATAGGGCCTAGCGGGGTTAAAGAGACCCAGTACTTC.

V and J are TRBV15 and TRBJ2-2; D is unresolved. Germline values: CDR1 LNHNV, CDR2 YYDKDF (reference sequence). CDR3 length equals 14 residues. Trimming removed 2 bases from V and 5 bases from J, with 9 bases in between. CDR3 nucleotide sequence: TGTGCCACCAGCAGACACCAGGTTACCGGGGAGCTGTTTTTT. Its translation: CATSRHQVTGELFF.